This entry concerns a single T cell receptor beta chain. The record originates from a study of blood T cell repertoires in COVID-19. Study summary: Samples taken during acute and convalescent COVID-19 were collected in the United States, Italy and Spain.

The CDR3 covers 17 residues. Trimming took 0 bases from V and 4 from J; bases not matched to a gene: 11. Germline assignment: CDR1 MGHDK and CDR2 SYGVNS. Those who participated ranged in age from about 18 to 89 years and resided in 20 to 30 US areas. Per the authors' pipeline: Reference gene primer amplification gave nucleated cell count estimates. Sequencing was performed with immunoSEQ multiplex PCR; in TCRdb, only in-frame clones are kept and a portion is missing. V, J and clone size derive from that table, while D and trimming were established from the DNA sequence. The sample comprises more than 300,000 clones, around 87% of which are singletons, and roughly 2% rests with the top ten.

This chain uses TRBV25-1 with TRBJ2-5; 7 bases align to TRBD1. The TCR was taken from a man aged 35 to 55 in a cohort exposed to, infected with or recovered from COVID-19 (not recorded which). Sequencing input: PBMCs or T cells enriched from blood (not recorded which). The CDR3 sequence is CASSEYIGQGVGETQYF. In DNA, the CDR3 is TGTGCCAGCAGTGAATATATCGGGCAGGGGGTGGGAGAGACCCAGTACTTC.